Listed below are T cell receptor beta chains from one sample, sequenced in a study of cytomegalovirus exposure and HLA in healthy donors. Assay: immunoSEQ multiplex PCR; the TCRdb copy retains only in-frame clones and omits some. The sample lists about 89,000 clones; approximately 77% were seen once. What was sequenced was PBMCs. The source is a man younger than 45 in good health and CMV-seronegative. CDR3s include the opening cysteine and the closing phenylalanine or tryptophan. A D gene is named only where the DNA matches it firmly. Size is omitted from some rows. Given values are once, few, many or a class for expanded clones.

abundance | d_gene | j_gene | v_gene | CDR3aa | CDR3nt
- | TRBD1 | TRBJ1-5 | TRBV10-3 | CAISPGQGNQPQHF | TGTGCCATCAGCCCGGGACAGGGGAATCAGCCCCAGCATTTT
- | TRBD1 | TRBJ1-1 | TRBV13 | CASSLAKQGIQNTEAFF | TGTGCCAGCAGCTTAGCCAAACAGGGGATACAGAACACTGAAGCTTTCTTT
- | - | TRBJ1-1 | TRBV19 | CASSIVRNTEAFF | TGTGCCAGTAGTATAGTCCGGAACACTGAAGCTTTCTTT
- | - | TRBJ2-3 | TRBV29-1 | CSVNVGDTQYF | TGCAGCGTTAACGTCGGGGATACGCAGTATTTT
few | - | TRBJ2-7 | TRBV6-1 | CATSWDSTKSYEQYF | TGTGCCACCTCATGGGACTCTACTAAATCCTACGAGCAGTACTTC
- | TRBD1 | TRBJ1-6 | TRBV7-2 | CASSGTGRWSPLHF | TGTGCCAGCAGTGGGACAGGTCGTTGGTCACCCCTCCACTTT
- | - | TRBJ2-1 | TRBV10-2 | CASTDGDSFYNEQFF | TGCGCCAGCACCGACGGGGACTCCTTCTACAATGAGCAGTTCTTC
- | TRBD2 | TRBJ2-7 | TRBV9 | CASSVGLAGAFYEQYF | TGTGCCAGCAGCGTAGGACTAGCGGGAGCCTTCTACGAGCAGTACTTC
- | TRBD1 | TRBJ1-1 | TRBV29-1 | CSVEGDRGTEAFF | TGCAGCGTTGAGGGTGACAGGGGAACTGAAGCTTTCTTT
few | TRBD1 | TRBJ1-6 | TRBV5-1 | CASGTGGGNSPLHF | TGCGCCAGCGGGACAGGGGGTGGTAATTCACCCCTCCACTTT
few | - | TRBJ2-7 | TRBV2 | CASGKVATYF | TGTGCCAGCGGAAAGGTAGCAACGTACTTC
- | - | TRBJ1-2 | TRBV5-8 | CASRPYEGGYTF | TGTGCCAGCAGACCCTACGAGGGTGGCTACACCTTC
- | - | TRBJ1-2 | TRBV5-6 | CASSLGYGYTF | TGTGCCAGCAGTCTCGGGTATGGCTACACCTTC
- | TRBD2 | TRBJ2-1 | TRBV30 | CAGNPGLAGEQFF | TGTGCCGGAAATCCTGGACTAGCGGGGGAGCAGTTCTTC
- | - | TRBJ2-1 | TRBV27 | CASSLRRGGYNEQFF | TGTGCCAGCAGCCTTCGCAGGGGAGGGTACAATGAGCAGTTCTTC
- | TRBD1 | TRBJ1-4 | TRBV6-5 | CASSYRGGVNEKLFF | TGTGCCAGCAGTTACCGAGGGGGCGTGAATGAAAAACTGTTTTTT
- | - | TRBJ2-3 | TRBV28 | CASSLGGAPPDTQYF | TGTGCCAGCAGTTTAGGGGGGGCCCCGCCAGATACGCAGTATTTT
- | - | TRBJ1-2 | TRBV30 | CAWSVLGANGYTF | TGTGCCTGGAGTGTCTTGGGGGCCAATGGCTACACCTTC
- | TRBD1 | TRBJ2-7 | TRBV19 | CASSRQGSSHEQYF | TGTGCCAGTAGCCGACAGGGCAGTTCCCACGAGCAGTACTTC
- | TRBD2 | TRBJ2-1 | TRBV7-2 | CASSPIAGGLGQFF | TGTGCCAGCAGCCCCATAGCGGGGGGGCTTGGGCAGTTCTTC
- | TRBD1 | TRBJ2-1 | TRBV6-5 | CASSYEDRGVQFF | TGTGCCAGCAGTTACGAGGACAGGGGAGTGCAGTTCTTC
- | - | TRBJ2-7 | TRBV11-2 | CASSFTRTSYEQYF | TGTGCCAGCAGTTTTACTCGAACCTCCTACGAGCAGTACTTC
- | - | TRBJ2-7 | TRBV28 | CASSTFYEQYF | TGTGCCAGCAGTACATTCTACGAGCAGTACTTC
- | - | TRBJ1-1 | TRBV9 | CASSAEQGYTEAFF | TGTGCCAGCAGCGCCGAACAGGGTTACACTGAAGCTTTCTTT
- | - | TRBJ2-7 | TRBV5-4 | CASSFSRDSSYEQYF | TGTGCCAGCAGCTTCTCGCGGGACAGCTCCTACGAGCAGTACTTC
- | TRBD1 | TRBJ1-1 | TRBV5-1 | CASSFRGRGAFF | TGCGCCAGCAGCTTCAGGGGGCGCGGAGCTTTCTTT
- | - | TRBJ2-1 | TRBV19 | CASSDGRQQFF | TGTGCCAGTAGTGACGGGAGACAGCAGTTCTTC
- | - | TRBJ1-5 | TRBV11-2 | CASSANGAVNNQPQHF | TGTGCCAGCAGCGCAAATGGCGCGGTTAACAATCAGCCCCAGCATTTT